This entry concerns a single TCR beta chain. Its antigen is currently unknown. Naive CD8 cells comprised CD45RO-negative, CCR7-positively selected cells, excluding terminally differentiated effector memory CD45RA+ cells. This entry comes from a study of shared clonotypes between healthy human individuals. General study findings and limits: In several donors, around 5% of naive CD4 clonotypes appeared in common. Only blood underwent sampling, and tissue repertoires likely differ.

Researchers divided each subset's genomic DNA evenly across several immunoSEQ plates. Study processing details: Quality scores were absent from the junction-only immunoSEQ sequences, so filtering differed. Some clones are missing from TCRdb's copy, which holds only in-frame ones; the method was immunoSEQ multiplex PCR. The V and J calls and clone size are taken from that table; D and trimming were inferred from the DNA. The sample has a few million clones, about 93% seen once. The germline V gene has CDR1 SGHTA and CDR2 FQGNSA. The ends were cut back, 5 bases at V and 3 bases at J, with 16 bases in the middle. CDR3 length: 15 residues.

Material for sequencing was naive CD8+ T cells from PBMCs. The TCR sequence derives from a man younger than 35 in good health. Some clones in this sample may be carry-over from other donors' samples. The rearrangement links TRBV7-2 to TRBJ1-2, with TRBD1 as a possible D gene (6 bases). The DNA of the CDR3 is TGTGCCAGCAGCACCAGCGGCAGGGGATACTATGGCTACACCTTC. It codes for CASSTSGRGYYGYTF.